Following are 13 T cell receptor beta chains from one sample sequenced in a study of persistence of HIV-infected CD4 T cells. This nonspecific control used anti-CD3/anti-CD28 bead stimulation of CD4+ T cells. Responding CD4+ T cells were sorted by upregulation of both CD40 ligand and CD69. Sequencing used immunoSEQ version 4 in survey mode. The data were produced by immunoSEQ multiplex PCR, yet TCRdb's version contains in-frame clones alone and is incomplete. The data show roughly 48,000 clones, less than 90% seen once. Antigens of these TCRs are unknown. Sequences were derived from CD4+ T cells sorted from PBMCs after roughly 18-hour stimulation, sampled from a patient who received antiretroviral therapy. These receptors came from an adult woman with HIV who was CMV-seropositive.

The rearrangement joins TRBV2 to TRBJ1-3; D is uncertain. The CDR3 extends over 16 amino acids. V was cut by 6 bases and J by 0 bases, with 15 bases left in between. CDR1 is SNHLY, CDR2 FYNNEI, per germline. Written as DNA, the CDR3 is TGTGCCAGCAGCTTGGACGGTGCCCACTCTGGAAACACCATATATTTT. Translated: CASSLDGAHSGNTIYF. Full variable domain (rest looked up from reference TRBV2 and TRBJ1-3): EPEVTQTPSHQVTQMGQEVILRCVPISNHLYFYWYRQILGQKVEFLVSFYNNEISEKSEIFDDQFSVERPDGSNFTLKIRSTKLEDSAMYFCASSLDGAHSGNTIYFGEGSWLTVV.

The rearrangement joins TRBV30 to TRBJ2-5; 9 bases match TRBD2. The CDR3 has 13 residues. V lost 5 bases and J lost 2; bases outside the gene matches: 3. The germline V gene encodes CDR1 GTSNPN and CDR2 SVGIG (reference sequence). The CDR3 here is CAWGLALQETQYF. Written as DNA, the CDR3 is TGTGCCTGGGGACTAGCGTTACAAGAGACCCAGTACTTC.

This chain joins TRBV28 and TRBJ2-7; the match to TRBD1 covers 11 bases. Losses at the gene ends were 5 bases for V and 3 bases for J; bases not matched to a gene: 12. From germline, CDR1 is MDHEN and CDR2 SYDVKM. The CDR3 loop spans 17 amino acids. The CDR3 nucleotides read TGTGCCAGCAGTCCGAGGGTCGGACAGGGGGCTTACTACGAGCAGTACGTC. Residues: CASSPRVGQGAYYEQYV.

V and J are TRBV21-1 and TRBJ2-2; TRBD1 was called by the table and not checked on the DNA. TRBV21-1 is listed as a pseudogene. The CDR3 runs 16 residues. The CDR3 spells CASSITGGCYTGELFF. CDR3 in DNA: TGTGCCAGCAGCATAACAGGGGGTTGTTACACCGGGGAGCTGTTTTTT.

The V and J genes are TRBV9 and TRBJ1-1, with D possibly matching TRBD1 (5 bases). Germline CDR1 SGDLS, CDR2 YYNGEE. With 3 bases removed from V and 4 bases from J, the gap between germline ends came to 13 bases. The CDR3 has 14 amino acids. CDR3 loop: CASSGYAGGTEAFF. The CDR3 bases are TGTGCCAGCAGCGGGTATGCGGGGGGCACTGAAGCTTTCTTT.

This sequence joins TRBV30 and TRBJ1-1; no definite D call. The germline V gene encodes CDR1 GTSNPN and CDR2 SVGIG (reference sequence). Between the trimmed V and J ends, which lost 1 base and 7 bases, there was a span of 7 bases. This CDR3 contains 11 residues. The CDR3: CAWSEDGEAFF. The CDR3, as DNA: TGTGCCTGGAGTGAGGACGGTGAAGCTTTCTTT.

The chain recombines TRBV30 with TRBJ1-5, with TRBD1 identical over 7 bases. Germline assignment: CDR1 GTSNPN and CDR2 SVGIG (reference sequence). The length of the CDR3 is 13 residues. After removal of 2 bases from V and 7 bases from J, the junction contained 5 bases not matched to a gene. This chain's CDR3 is CAWSHRGKQPQHF. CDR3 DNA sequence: TGTGCCTGGAGTCACAGGGGAAAGCAGCCCCAGCATTTT.

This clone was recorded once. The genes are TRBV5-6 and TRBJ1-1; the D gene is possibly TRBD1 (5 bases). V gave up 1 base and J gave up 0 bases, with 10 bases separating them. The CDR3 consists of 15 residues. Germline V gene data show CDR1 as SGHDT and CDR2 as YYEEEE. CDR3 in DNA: TGTGCCAGCAGCTTGCGGGGACGGATGAACACTGAAGCTTTCTTT. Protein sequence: CASSLRGRMNTEAFF.

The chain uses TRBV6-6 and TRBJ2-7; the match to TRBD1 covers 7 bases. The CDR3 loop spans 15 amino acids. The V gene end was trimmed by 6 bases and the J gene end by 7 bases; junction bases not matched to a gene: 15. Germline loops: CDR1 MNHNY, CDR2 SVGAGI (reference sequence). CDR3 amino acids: CASRTGTEGSREQYF. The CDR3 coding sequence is TGTGCCAGCAGGACCGGGACAGAGGGTTCGAGGGAGCAGTACTTC.

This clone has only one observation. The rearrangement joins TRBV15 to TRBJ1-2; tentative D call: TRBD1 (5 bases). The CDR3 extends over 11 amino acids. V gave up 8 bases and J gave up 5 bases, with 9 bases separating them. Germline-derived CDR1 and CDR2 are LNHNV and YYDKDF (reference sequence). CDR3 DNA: TGTGCCACCGGGACGGATTATGGCTACACCTTC. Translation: CATGTDYGYTF. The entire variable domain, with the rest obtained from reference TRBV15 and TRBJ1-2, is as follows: DAMVIQNPRYQVTQFGKPVTLSCSQTLNHNVMYWYQQKSSQAPKLLFHYYDKDFNNEADTPDNFQSRRPNTSFCFLDIRSPGLGDTAMYLCATGTDYGYTFGSGTRLTVV.

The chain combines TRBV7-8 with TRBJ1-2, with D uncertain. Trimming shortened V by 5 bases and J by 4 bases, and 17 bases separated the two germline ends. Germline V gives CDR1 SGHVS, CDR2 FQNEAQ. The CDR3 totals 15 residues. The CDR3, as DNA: TGTGCCAGCAGCCCCCGGGTGGAGGGCGGCTATGGCTACACCTTC. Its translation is CASSPRVEGGYGYTF.

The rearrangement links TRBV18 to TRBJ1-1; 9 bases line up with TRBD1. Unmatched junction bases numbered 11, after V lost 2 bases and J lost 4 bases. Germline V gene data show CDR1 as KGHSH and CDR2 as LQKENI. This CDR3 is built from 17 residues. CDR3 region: CASSPRPNRGQGTEAFF. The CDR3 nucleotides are TGTGCCAGCTCACCAAGGCCAAACAGGGGGCAGGGCACTGAAGCTTTCTTT.

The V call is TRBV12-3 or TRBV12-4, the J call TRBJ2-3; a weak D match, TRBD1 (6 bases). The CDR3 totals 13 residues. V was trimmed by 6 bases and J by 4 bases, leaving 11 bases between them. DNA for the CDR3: TGTGCCAGCAGGACCCAGGGGTCAGATACGCAGTATTTT. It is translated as CASRTQGSDTQYF.